Detailed here is one T cell receptor beta chain. Its target antigen remains unknown. Per-base qualities were not stored, and no clone one base away is much larger. The data were obtained in a study of metastatic and nonmetastatic thyroid tumors (TCRdb year 2020). About the investigation overall: Repertoires from peripheral blood and from tumor or nodule tissue samples of malignant and benign thyroid patients were compared. Beyond this particular receptor, the publication reports: In both blood and tumor samples, TCR beta diversity was reported to be significantly higher in malignant tumors than in benign nodules.

Before undergoing thyroid surgery, none of the patients had been given any kind of treatment. Using T-cell receptor beta sequencing, the study looked back at clinical samples from patients collected from the early 2010s to the late 2010s. From V the trimming removes 2 bases and from J it removes 4 bases, while the gene matches leave 6 bases of the junction unaccounted for. CDR1 and CDR2 are read off the germline V gene as KGHDR and SFDVKD. The CDR3, from cysteine to phenylalanine, totals 16 residues. Just the 48-base CDR3 DNA is kept, in frame starting at base 1. Library method: PCR. Sequencing relied on an Illumina HiSeq 4000. High-throughput sequencing was used to profile the TCR beta-chain CDR3 region of every patient. Per the authors' processing: The researchers built a classifier to tell apart papillary thyroid cancer patients with distant metastasis, based on CDR3 differences among clinicopathological groups. To measure repertoire diversity the researchers used the Shannon index, while the Morisita-Horn index served to gauge how similar the tumor and blood repertoires were. The raw public data were reprocessed by TCRdb itself: fastp quality trimming at Q25, MiXCR clonotype calling, in-frame beta chains only. These V and J calls rely on TCRdb rather than the paper's analysis. This sample has 4,000 to 4,500 clones in its table, and 35% of those were observed once. The top ten clonotypes cover about 26% of the sample.

This sequence originates from a male donor with papillary thyroid cancer or a benign thyroid nodule (not recorded which). Some clones in this sample may be carry-over from other donors' samples. Rearrangement joined TRBV24-1 to TRBJ2-2; TRBD2 fits 7 bases in the junction. The sample comprised adjacent normal tissue. The CDR3 in this case is CATSDSGEGLTGELFF. The DNA is TGTGCCACCAGTGATTCGGGGGAGGGCCTCACCGGGGAGCTGTTTTTT.